These 14 T cell receptor beta chains share one sample of origin, sequenced in a study of beta chain features in type 1 diabetes. Which antigens these TCRs recognize remains unknown. General observations from the study: Shorter TCRB CDR3s, moderately but significantly so, marked every one of the four CD4+ subsets in Type 1 diabetes patients.

What was sequenced were expressed TCRB transcripts, since all of the isolated RNA had been reverse transcribed. Clones were sequenced by immunoSEQ multiplex PCR, and TCRdb holds only the in-frame ones, with some missing. The repertoire holds a few hundred thousand clones, with 9.6% as singletons. The sequenced sample was central memory CD4+ T cells from blood. These receptors came from a man aged 25 to 40 with type 1 diabetes.

This clone has a handful of counts. The rearrangement links TRBV28 to TRBJ2-7; 9 bases are a match to TRBD1. The CDR3 loop spans 16 amino acids. After removal of 5 bases from V and 5 bases from J, the junction contained 13 bases not matched to a gene. Per germline, CDR1 MDHEN and CDR2 SYDVKM. The CDR3 reads CASSPPSGTGRNEQYF. The CDR3 DNA follows: TGTGCCAGCAGTCCCCCATCCGGGACAGGGAGAAACGAGCAGTACTTC.

This clone was observed many times. The chain recombines TRBV19 with TRBJ1-1; D is perhaps TRBD1 (6 bases). The V gene's germline CDR1 is LNHDA and CDR2 SQIVND (reference sequence). This CDR3 contains 14 residues. The V end lost 9 bases, the J end lost 0 bases, and 14 bases lay between the germline ends. The CDR3 is CASTGLGMNTEAFF. As DNA, the CDR3 is TGTGCCAGCACAGGGTTGGGGATGAACACTGAAGCTTTCTTT.

V is TRBV7-3 and J is TRBJ2-3, with TRBD2 identical over 9 bases. This CDR3 is 16 amino acids long. With V trimmed by 5 bases and J by 1 base, 7 bases remained unmatched. In germline, CDR1 is SGHTA, CDR2 FQGTGA. CDR3 bases: TGTGCCAGCAGCCGGGGACTAGCTGGGGGCACAGATACGCAGTATTTT. Protein product: CASSRGLAGGTDTQYF.

This clone turned up a few times. This chain uses TRBV4-1 with TRBJ1-1; no reliable D call. In germline, CDR1 is MGHRA, CDR2 YSYEKL. The CDR3 totals 15 residues. Deletions cut 1 base from V and 0 bases from J, with 9 bases between. The CDR3 nucleotides read TGCGCCAGCAGCCAAGTTATGGGGTTGAACACTGAAGCTTTCTTT. This translates into CASSQVMGLNTEAFF.

The rearrangement links TRBV6-1 to TRBJ1-1; D is undetermined. The length of the CDR3 is 14 residues. With 5 bases removed from V and 1 base from J, the gap between germline ends came to 11 bases. The germline V gene has CDR1 MNHNS and CDR2 SASEGT. The CDR3: CASSSEVGNTEAFF. The CDR3, as DNA: TGTGCCAGCAGTTCAGAGGTGGGGAACACTGAAGCTTTCTTT.

The chain is built from TRBV10-1 and TRBJ1-1; a possible D gene is TRBD1 (6 bases). This CDR3 has 14 residues. V gave up 4 bases and J gave up 3 bases, with 12 bases separating them. Germline CDR1 reads WNHNN; CDR2 reads SYGVQD (reference sequence). The CDR3 DNA is TGCGCCAGCAGTGCGGAGGGGACATACACTGAAGCTTTCTTT. This sequence encodes CASSAEGTYTEAFF.

This clone appeared a few times. The rearrangement joins TRBV6-1 to TRBJ1-2; 7 bases agree with TRBD1. The CDR3 is made up of 13 amino acids. With V trimmed by 4 bases and J by 6 bases, 5 bases remained unmatched. The germline V gene encodes CDR1 MNHNS and CDR2 SASEGT. The CDR3 sequence: CASSAAGTDGYTF. CDR3 bases: TGTGCCAGCAGTGCGGCAGGGACAGATGGCTACACCTTC.

V usage is TRBV11-2 and J usage is TRBJ2-3; 8 bases line up with TRBD2. Trimming at V came to 2 bases and at J to 3 bases, leaving 7 bases not matched to a gene. The CDR3 length is 16 residues. The germline V gene has CDR1 SGHAT and CDR2 FQNNGV. The CDR3 DNA follows: TGTGCCAGCAGCTTAACGGGGGGCGGGAGGACAGATACGCAGTATTTT. Translating it yields CASSLTGGGRTDTQYF.

The chain joins TRBV11-3 to TRBJ2-5; no clear D gene. The CDR3 is made up of 12 amino acids. Germline V gene sequence: CDR1 SGHNT, CDR2 YENEEA. Trimming stripped 5 bases from V and 7 bases from J, with 11 bases between. Here the CDR3 DNA reads TGTGCCAGCAGCGAGGCACAAAGGACCCAGTACTTC. This codes for CASSEAQRTQYF.

The chain combines TRBV5-6 with TRBJ2-2; D unclear. Trimming took off 2 bases at V and 3 bases at J, with 8 bases between the two ends. The CDR3 extends over 14 amino acids. CDR1 and CDR2 from the germline V gene are SGHDT and YYEEEE. Here the CDR3 reads CASSFGVHTGELFF. The CDR3, as DNA: TGTGCCAGCAGCTTTGGTGTACACACCGGGGAGCTGTTTTTT.

This clone was observed at least ten times. The gene calls are TRBV7-2 and TRBJ2-3; a possible D gene is TRBD2 (5 bases). This CDR3 region has 15 residues. The V end lost 4 bases, the J end lost 0 bases, and 11 bases lay between the germline ends. Germline CDR1 is SGHTA and CDR2 is FQGNSA. The CDR3 region has the DNA TGTGCCAGCAGCTCCCGCGGGTTAAGCACAGATACGCAGTATTTT. This codes for CASSSRGLSTDTQYF.

The V and J genes are TRBV28 and TRBJ2-5; TRBD2 aligns across 9 bases. Losses at the gene ends were 6 bases for V and 5 bases for J; bases not matched to a gene: 13. Germline V gene data show CDR1 as MDHEN and CDR2 as SYDVKM. The CDR3 runs to 16 residues. The CDR3 loop is CASSLGGRAARETQYF. The CDR3 DNA is TGTGCCAGCAGCTTAGGCGGGAGGGCCGCTCGGGAGACCCAGTACTTC.

The rearrangement links TRBV18 to TRBJ1-4; D may be TRBD1 (6 bases). CDR3 length: 13 residues. Trimming shortened V by 5 bases and J by 8 bases, and 12 bases separated the two germline ends. Looked up from germline, CDR1 is KGHSH and CDR2 is LQKENI. The CDR3 here is CASSVSGTEKLFF. CDR3 in DNA: TGTGCCAGCTCAGTCTCCGGGACAGAAAAACTGTTTTTT.

The chain recombines TRBV7-8 with TRBJ2-4; D not certain. V was clipped by 1 base and J by 8 bases, with 6 bases between them. Germline-derived CDR1 and CDR2 are SGHVS and FQNEAQ. The CDR3 covers 12 residues. CDR3 sequence (DNA): TGTGCCAGCAGCTTAGAACCCTACATTCAGTACTTC. Its translation is CASSLEPYIQYF.